This T cell receptor (beta chain) was profiled in a study of T cells after yellow fever vaccination. General study results and limits: Reappearance after the booster was observed for most primary-vaccination clones (96% CD4, more than 70% CD8).

MiXCR, run by TCRdb on the 5' RACE reads, gives a single entry per CDR3 protein. The sample contains hundreds of thousands of distinct CDR3 sequences, more than 5.5% of which appear only once. This CDR3 is built from 16 residues. The germline V gene has CDR1 SGHTA and CDR2 FQGNSA. J was trimmed by 7 bases and V by 3 bases; bases with no gene match: 5. This clonotype was counted at least ten times. Its specificity is not known. This TCR came from a young man who received the YFV17D yellow fever vaccine. The chain is built from TRBV7-2 and TRBJ2-2; TRBD2 matches at 13 bases. The sample was PBMCs, taken 5 days after the yellow fever booster vaccination. The CDR3 nucleotides are TGTGCCAGCAGCTTGGGACTAGCGGGGAGTTACGGGGAGCTGTTTTTT. Its protein is CASSLGLAGSYGELFF.